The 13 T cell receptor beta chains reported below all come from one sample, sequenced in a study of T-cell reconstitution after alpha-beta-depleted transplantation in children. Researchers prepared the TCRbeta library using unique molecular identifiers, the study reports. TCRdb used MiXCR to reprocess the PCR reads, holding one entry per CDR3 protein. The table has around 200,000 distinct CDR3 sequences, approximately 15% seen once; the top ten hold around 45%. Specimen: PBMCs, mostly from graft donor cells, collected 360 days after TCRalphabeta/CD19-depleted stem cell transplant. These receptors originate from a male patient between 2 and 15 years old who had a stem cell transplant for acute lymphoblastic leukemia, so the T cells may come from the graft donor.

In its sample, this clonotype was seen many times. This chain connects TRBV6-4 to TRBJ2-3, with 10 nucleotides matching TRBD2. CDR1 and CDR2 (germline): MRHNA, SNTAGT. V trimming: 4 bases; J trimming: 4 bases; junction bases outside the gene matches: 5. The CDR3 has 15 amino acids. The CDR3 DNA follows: TGTGCCAGCAGTGTCGCAAGCGGGGGGGCAGATACGCAGTATTTT. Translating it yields CASSVASGGADTQYF.

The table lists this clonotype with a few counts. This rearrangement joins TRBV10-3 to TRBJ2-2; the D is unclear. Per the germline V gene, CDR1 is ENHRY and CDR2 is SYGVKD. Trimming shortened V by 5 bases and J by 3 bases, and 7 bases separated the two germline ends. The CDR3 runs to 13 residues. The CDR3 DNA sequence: TGTGCCATCAGTAGACTCCACACCGGGGAGCTGTTTTTT. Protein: CAISRLHTGELFF.

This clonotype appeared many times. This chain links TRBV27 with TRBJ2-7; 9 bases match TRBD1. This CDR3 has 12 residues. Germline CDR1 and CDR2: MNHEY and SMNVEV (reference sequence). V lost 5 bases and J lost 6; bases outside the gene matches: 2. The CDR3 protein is CASSRTGVEQYF. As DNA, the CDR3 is TGTGCCAGCAGTCGGACAGGGGTCGAGCAGTACTTC.

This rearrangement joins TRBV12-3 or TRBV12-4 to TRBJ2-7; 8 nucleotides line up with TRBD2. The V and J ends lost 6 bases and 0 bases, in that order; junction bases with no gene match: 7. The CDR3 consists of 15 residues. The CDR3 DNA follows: TGTGCCAGCAGCGGCCGGGGGGGGGTCTCCTACGAGCAGTACTTC. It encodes CASSGRGGVSYEQYF.

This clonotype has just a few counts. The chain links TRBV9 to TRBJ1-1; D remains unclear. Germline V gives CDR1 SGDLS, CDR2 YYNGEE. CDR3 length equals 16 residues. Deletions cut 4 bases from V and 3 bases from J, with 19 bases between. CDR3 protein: CASSPPLTTAYTEAFF. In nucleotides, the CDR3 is TGTGCCAGCAGCCCCCCTCTCACAACGGCGTACACTGAAGCTTTCTTT.

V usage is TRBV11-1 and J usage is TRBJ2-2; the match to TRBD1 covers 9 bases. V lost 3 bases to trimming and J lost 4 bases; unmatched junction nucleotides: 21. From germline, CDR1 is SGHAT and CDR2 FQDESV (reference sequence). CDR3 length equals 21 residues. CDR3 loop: CASSFFYGQGTWPPGTGELFF. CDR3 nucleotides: TGTGCCAGCAGCTTCTTCTATGGACAGGGGACGTGGCCCCCCGGCACCGGGGAGCTGTTTTTT. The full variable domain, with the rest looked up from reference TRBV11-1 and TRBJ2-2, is EAEVAQSPRYKITEKSQAVAFWCDPISGHATLYWYRQILGQGPELLVQFQDESVVDDSQLPKDRFSAERLKGVDSTLKIQPAELGDSAMYLCASSFFYGQGTWPPGTGELFFGEGSRLTVL.

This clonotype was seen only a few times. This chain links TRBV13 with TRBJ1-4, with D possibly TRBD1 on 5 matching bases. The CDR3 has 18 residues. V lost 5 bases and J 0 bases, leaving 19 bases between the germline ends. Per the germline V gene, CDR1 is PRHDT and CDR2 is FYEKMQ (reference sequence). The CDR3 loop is CASSARTTDSTTNEKLFF. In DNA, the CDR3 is TGTGCCAGCAGCGCAAGAACCACCGACAGCACAACTAATGAAAAACTGTTTTTT.

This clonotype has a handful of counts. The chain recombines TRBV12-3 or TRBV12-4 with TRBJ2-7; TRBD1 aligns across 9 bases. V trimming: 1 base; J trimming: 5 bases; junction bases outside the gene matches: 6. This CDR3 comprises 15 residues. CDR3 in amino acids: CASSLEGTGIHEQYF. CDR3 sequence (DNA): TGTGCCAGCAGTTTAGAGGGGACAGGGATCCACGAGCAGTACTTC.

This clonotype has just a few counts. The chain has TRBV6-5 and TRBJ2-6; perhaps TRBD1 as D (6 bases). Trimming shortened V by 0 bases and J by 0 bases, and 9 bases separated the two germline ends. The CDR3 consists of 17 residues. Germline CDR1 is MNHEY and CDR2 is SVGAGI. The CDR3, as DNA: TGTGCCAGCAGTTACTCGACGGACAGCTCTGGGGCCAACGTCCTGACTTTC. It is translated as CASSYSTDSSGANVLTF.

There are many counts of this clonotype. The CDR3, as DNA: TGCGCCAGCAGCTTTGGAGAAATCAATCAGCCCCAGCATTTT. Translated: CASSFGEINQPQHF. This chain joins TRBV5-1 and TRBJ1-5; D uncertain. This CDR3 region has 14 residues. The germline gives CDR1 SGHRS, CDR2 YFSETQ. The V and J ends lost 2 bases and 3 bases respectively, with 9 bases between them.

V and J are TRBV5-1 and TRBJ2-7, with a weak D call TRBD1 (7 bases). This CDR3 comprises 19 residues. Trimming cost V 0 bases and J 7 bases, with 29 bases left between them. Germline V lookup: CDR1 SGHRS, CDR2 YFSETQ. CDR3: CASSLAGLTGRFTAGEQYF. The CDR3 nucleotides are TGCGCCAGCAGCTTGGCCGGGTTGACAGGGAGGTTTACGGCAGGGGAGCAGTACTTC.

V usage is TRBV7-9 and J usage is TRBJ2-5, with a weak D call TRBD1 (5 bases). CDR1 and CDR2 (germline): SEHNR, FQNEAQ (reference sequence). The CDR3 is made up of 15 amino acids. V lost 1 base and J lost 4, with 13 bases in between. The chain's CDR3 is CASSLGVGEGETQYF. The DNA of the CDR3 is TGTGCCAGCAGCTTAGGGGTAGGGGAAGGAGAGACCCAGTACTTC.

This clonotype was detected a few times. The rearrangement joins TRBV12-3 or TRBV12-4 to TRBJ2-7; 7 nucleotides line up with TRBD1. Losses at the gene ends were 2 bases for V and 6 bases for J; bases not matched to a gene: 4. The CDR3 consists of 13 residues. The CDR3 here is CASSLRGHGEQYF. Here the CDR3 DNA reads TGTGCCAGCAGTTTAAGGGGGCACGGCGAGCAGTACTTC.